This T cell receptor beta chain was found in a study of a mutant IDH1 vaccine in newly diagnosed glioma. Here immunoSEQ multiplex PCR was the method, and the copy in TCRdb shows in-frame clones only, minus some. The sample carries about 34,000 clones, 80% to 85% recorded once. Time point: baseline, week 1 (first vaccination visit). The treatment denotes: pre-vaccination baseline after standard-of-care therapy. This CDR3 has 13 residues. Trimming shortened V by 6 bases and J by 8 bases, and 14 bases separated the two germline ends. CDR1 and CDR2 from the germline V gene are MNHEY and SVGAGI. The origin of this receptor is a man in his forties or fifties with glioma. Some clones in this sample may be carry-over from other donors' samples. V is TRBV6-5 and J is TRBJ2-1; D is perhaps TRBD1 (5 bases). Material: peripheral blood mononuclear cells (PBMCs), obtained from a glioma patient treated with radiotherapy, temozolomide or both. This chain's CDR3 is CASSPTGADEQFF. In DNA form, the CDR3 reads TGTGCCAGCAGCCCGACTGGGGCCGATGAGCAGTTCTTC.